These 14 T cell receptor beta chains share one sample of origin, sequenced in a study of shared clonotypes between healthy human individuals. The protocol was immunoSEQ multiplex PCR, while the TCRdb copy is restricted to in-frame clones and leaves out a portion. This sample has 950,000 to 1,100,000 clones, with about 75% found just once. Sequencing used memory CD4+ T cells sorted from blood. The sample's subset: CD45RA-negative fraction. These receptors all come from a young man in good health.

The rearrangement joins TRBV5-4 to TRBJ2-5; 11 bases are shared with TRBD2. V dropped 4 bases and J dropped 5; count of bases not matched to a gene: 4. The V gene's germline CDR1 is SGHNT and CDR2 YYREEE (reference sequence). The CDR3 sequence is 14 residues long. The CDR3 DNA reads TGTGCCAGCAGCCCCGGGACTAGCGGCGAGACCCAGTACTTC. Protein: CASSPGTSGETQYF.

The chain recombines TRBV6-5 with TRBJ1-2; TRBD1 matches at 7 bases. Looked up from germline, CDR1 is MNHEY and CDR2 is SVGAGI. This CDR3 has 13 amino acids. The V segment lost 7 bases and the J segment 6 bases; nucleotides outside the gene matches: 8. CDR3 in amino acids: CASTMTGRDGYTF. Here the CDR3 DNA reads TGTGCCAGCACCATGACAGGGCGTGATGGCTACACCTTC.

V usage is TRBV5-6 and J usage is TRBJ2-1; D possibly corresponds to TRBD2 (5 bases). CDR3 length: 14 amino acids. The V and J ends lost 5 bases and 8 bases respectively, with 17 bases between them. CDR1 and CDR2 from the germline V gene are SGHDT and YYEEEE. DNA for the CDR3: TGTGCCAGCAGACCAGATGTCACTAGGGATGAGCAGTTCTTC. It specifies CASRPDVTRDEQFF.

This clone has a single count. The chain combines TRBV5-1 with TRBJ2-3, with no clear D. The ends were cut back, 4 bases at V and 3 bases at J, with 18 bases in the middle. The CDR3 consists of 16 residues. Germline V gene lookup returns CDR1 SGHRS and CDR2 YFSETQ. In DNA form, the CDR3 reads TGCGCCAGCAGCCCCGATGAGGCTCTAGGGACAGATACGCAGTATTTT. Protein product: CASSPDEALGTDTQYF.

This chain joins TRBV7-8 and TRBJ2-1; TRBD2 might be the D (7 bases). Trimming stripped 8 bases from V and 7 bases from J, with 18 bases between. Germline CDR1 and CDR2: SGHVS and FQNEAQ. This CDR3 has 14 amino acids. This CDR3 is CASGTKNRVNEQFF. The CDR3 nucleotides read TGTGCCAGCGGGACTAAGAACAGGGTGAATGAGCAGTTCTTC.

The chain carries TRBV6-6 and TRBJ2-7, with D uncertain. The CDR3 contains 14 residues. The V end was cut by 5 bases, the J end by 2 bases, with 13 bases between. Germline-derived CDR1 and CDR2 are MNHNY and SVGAGI (reference sequence). The CDR3 region has the DNA TGTGCCAGCAGTCGACTTGGACCGCCCTACGAGCAGTACTTC. Amino acids: CASSRLGPPYEQYF.

V gene TRBV5-4 combines with J gene TRBJ2-2; no firm D call. Germline values: CDR1 SGHNT, CDR2 YYREEE (reference sequence). Trimming removed 0 bases at V and 6 bases at J, with 12 bases between. The CDR3 length is 15 residues. This CDR3 is CASSLDLTQPGELFF. The CDR3 coding sequence is TGTGCCAGCAGCTTGGATCTAACACAACCCGGGGAGCTGTTTTTT.

The chain combines TRBV5-6 with TRBJ2-7, with D possibly matching TRBD1 (6 bases). The CDR3 extends over 14 amino acids. CDR1 SGHDT and CDR2 YYEEEE come from the germline V gene. Trimming shortened V by 1 base and J by 5 bases, and 13 bases separated the two germline ends. This CDR3 reads CASSLTPTGNEQYF. The CDR3 nucleotides are TGTGCCAGCAGCTTGACACCTACAGGGAACGAGCAGTACTTC.

V and J are TRBV5-1 and TRBJ1-1; the D gene is possibly TRBD1 (6 bases). This CDR3 comprises 13 residues. V was shortened by 2 bases and J by 10 bases, with 15 bases between the two germline ends. CDR1 and CDR2 (germline): SGHRS, YFSETQ. The CDR3 nucleotides read TGCGCCAGCAGCTTCGACAGGCCAGAGGGAGCTTTCTTT. Protein: CASSFDRPEGAFF.

The chain is built from TRBV12-5 and TRBJ1-5; 10 bases are shared with TRBD1. This CDR3 comprises 15 residues. Germline CDR1 LGHNT, CDR2 FRNRAP. V shed 5 bases, J shed 6 bases, and the junction held 7 bases outside the gene matches. Here the CDR3 reads CASGPGDRGLQPQHF. For the CDR3, the DNA is TGTGCTAGTGGTCCCGGGGACAGGGGTCTTCAGCCCCAGCATTTT.

This clone was recorded once. The J gene is TRBJ2-2, the V gene TRBV19; 8 bases map to TRBD1. This CDR3 contains 15 residues. From germline, CDR1 is LNHDA and CDR2 SQIVND (reference sequence). Trimming took 0 bases from V and 5 from J; bases not matched to a gene: 2. CDR3 nucleotide sequence: TGTGCCAGTAGTATAGACAGGGGGCGGACCGGGGAGCTGTTTTTT. Translation: CASSIDRGRTGELFF.

The V gene is TRBV27, the J gene TRBJ1-1; D may be TRBD1 (6 bases). The germline V gene encodes CDR1 MNHEY and CDR2 SMNVEV (reference sequence). Trimming removed 5 bases at V and 5 bases at J, with 15 bases between. The CDR3 sequence is 14 residues long. CDR3 sequence: CASSLRTVGTEAFF. DNA for the CDR3: TGTGCCAGCAGTCTCAGGACAGTTGGGACTGAAGCTTTCTTT.

The chain is built from TRBV6-1 and TRBJ1-2; the D gene is possibly TRBD1 (5 bases). The germline V and J ends were trimmed by 6 bases and 1 base, with 12 bases remaining between them. Germline CDR1 and CDR2: MNHNS and SASEGT. The CDR3 contains 14 residues. The chain's CDR3 is CASRVTEDNYGYTF. The CDR3 nucleotides read TGTGCCAGCAGGGTGACAGAGGATAACTATGGCTACACCTTC.

This clone was recorded many times. The V gene is TRBV7-6, the J gene TRBJ2-1, with 7 bases fitting TRBD2. The ends lost 5 bases at V and 6 bases at J; junction bases unmatched: 7. In germline, CDR1 is SGHVS, CDR2 FNYEAQ. The CDR3 has 14 residues. CDR3 sequence: CASSVMTSPNEQFF. CDR3 DNA sequence: TGTGCCAGCAGCGTTATGACTAGCCCCAATGAGCAGTTCTTC.